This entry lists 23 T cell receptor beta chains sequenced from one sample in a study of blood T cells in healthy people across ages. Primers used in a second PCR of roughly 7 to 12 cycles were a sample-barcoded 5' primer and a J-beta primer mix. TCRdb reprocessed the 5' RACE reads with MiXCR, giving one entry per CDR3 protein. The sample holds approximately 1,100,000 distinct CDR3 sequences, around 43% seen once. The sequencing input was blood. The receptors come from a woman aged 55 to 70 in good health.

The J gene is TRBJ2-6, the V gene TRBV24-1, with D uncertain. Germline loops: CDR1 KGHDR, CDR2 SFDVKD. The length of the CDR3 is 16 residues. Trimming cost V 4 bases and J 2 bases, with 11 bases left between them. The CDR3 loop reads CATSDLGRTGANVLTF. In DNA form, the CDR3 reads TGTGCCACCAGTGACCTCGGCAGAACTGGGGCCAACGTCCTGACTTTC.

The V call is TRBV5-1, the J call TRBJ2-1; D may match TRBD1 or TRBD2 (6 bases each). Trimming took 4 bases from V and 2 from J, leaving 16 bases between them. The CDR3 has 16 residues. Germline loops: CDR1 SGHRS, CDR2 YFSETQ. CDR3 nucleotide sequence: TGCGCCAGCAGCCCCTACGGGGGCAACACCTACAATGAGCAGTTCTTC. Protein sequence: CASSPYGGNTYNEQFF.

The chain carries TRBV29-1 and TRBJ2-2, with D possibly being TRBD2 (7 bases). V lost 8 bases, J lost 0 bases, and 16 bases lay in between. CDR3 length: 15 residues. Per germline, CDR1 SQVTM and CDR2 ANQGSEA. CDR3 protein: CSIKGGGANTGELFF. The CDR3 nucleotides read TGCAGCATCAAGGGGGGGGGAGCGAACACCGGGGAGCTGTTTTTT.

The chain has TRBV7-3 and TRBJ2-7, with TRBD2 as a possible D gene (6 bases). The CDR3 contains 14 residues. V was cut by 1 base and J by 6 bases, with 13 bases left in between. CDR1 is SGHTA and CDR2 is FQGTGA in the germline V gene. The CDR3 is CASSLRVGGGEQYF. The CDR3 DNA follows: TGTGCCAGCAGCTTAAGGGTGGGAGGAGGCGAGCAGTACTTC.

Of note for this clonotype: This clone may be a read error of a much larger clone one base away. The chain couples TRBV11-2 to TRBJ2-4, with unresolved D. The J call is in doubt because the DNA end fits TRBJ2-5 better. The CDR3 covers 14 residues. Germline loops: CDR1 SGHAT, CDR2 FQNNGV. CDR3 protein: CASSLVGLLKTQYF. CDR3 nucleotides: TGTGCCAGCAGCTTAGTAGGGCTTTTGAAGACCCAGTACTTC.

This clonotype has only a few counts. In DNA, the CDR3 is TGTGCCAGCGGCGGGACTCTTGGGGAGACCCAGTACTTC. It translates to CASGGTLGETQYF. V usage is TRBV25-1 and J usage is TRBJ2-5; possible D gene TRBD2, 6 bases. Trimming pared 8 bases from V and 5 bases from J, leaving 15 bases between. This CDR3 contains 13 residues. CDR1 MGHDK and CDR2 SYGVNS come from the germline V gene.

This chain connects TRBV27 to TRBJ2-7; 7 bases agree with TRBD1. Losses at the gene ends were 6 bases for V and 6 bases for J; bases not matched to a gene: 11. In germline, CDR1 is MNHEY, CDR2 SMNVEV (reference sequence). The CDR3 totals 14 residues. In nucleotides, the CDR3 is TGTGCCAGCAGATTGGGACAGTCCTTATCCGAGCAGTACTTC. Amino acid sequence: CASRLGQSLSEQYF.

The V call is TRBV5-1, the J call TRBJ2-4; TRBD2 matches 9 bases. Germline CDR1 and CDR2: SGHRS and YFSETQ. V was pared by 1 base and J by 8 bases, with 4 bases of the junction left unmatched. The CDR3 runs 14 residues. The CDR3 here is CASSLRLAADIQYF. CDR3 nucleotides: TGCGCCAGCAGCTTGCGACTAGCGGCAGACATTCAGTACTTC. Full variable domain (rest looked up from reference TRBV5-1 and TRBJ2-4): KAGVTQTPRYLIKTRGQQVTLSCSPISGHRSVSWYQQTPGQGLQFLFEYFSETQRNKGNFPGRFSGRQFSNSRSEMNVSTLELGDSALYLCASSLRLAADIQYFGAGTRLSVL.

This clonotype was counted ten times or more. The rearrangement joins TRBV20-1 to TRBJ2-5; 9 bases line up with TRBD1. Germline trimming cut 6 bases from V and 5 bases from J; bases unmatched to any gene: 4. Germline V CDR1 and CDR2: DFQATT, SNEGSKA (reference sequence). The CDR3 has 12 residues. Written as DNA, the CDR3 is TGCAGTGCACGGGACAGGGTTGAGACCCAGTACTTC. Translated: CSARDRVETQYF.

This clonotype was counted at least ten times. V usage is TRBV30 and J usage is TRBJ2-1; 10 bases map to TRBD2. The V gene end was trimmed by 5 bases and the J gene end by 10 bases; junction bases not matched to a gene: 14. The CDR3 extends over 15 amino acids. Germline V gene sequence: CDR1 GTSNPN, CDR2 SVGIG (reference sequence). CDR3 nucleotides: TGTGCCTGGGCCCCCCCTAGCGGGAGATCGGGGGAGCAGTTCTTC. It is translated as CAWAPPSGRSGEQFF.

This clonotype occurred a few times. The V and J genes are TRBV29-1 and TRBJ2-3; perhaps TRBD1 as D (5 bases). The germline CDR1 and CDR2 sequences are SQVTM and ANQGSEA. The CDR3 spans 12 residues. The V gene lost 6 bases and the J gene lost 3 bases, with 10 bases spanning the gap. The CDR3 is CSVGPGTDTQYF. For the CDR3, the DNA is TGCAGCGTGGGGCCAGGGACAGATACGCAGTATTTT.

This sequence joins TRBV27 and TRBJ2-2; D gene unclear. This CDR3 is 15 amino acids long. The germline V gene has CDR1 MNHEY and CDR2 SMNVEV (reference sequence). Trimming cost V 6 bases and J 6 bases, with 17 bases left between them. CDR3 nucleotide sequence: TGTGCCAGCAGACCCGGGTCGACCGTTCCCGGGGAGCTGTTTTTT. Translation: CASRPGSTVPGELFF.

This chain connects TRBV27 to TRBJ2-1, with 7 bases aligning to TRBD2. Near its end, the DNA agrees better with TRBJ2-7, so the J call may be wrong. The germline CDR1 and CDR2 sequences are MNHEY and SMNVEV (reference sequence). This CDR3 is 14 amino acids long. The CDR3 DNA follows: TGTGCCAGTAGAAGGACTAGTCGGTTGAATGAGCAGTACTTC. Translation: CASRRTSRLNEQYF.

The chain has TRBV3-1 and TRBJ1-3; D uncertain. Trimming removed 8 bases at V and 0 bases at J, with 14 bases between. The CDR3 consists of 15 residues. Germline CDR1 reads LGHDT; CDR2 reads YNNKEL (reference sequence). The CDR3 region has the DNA TGTGCCAGCCGTGCAGTTACTTCCTCTGGAAACACCATATATTTT. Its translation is CASRAVTSSGNTIYF.

The CDR3 sequence is CSVVGGTRQETQYF. CDR3 bases: TGCAGCGTTGTGGGGGGGACCAGACAAGAGACCCAGTACTTC. The rearrangement uses TRBV29-1 and TRBJ2-5; 7 bases are a match to TRBD2. The V segment lost 4 bases and the J segment 2 bases; nucleotides outside the gene matches: 7. Germline values: CDR1 SQVTM, CDR2 ANQGSEA. The CDR3 consists of 14 residues.

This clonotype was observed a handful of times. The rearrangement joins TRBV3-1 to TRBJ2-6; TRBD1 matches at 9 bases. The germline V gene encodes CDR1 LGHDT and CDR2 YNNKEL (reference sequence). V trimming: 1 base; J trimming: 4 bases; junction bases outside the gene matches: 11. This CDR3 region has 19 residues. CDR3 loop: CASSQVFGQGSSGANVLTF. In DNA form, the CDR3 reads TGTGCCAGCAGCCAAGTCTTCGGACAGGGGAGTTCCGGGGCCAACGTCCTGACTTTC.

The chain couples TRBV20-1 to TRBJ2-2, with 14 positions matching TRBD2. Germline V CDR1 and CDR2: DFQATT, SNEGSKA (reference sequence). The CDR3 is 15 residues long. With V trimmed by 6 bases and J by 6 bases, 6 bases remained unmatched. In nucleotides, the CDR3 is TGCAGTGCGGGGACTAGCGGGAGACTCGCCGGGGAGCTGTTTTTT. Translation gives CSAGTSGRLAGELFF.

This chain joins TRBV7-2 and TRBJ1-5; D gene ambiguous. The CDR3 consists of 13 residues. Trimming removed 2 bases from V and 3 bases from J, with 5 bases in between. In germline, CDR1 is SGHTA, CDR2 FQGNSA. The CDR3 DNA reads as TGTGCCAGCAGCTTAAGTACCAATCAGCCCCAGCATTTT. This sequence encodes CASSLSTNQPQHF.

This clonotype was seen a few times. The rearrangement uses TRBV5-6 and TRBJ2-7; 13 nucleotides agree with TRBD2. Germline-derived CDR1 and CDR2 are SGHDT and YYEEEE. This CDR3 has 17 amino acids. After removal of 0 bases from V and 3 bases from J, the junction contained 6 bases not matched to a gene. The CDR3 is CASSLASWTSGGYEQYF. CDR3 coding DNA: TGTGCCAGCAGCTTGGCCTCATGGACTAGCGGGGGCTACGAGCAGTACTTC.

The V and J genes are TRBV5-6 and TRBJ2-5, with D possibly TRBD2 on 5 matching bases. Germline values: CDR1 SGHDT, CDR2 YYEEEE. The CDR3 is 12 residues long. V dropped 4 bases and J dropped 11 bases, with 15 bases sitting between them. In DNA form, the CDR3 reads TGTGCCAGCAGCCCGGGGTTTGCTGAGCAGTACTTC. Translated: CASSPGFAEQYF.

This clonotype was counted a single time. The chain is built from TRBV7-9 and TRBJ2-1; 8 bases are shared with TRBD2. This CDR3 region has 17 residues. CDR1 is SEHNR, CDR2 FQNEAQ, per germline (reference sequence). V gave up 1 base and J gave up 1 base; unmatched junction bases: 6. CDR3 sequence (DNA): TGTGCCAGCAGCTTAGGGCTAGGACTAGCTTCCTACAATGAGCAGTTCTTC. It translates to CASSLGLGLASYNEQFF. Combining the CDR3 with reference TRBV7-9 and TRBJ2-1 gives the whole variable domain DTGVSQNPRHKITKRGQNVTFRCDPISEHNRLYWYRQTLGQGPEFLTYFQNEAQLEKSRLLSDRFSAERPKGSFSTLEIQRTEQGDSAMYLCASSLGLGLASYNEQFFGPGTRLTVL.

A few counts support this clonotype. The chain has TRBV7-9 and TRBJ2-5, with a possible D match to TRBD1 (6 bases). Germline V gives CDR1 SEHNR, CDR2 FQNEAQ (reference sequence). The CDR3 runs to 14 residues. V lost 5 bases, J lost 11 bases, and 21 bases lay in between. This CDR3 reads CASSPQGSYNEQYF. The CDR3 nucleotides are TGTGCCAGCAGCCCACAGGGCTCCTACAATGAGCAGTACTTC.

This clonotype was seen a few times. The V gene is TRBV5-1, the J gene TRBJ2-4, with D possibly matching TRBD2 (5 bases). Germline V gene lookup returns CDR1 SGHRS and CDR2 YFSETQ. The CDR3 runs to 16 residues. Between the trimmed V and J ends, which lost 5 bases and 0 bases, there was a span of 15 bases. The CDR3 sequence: CASSPVAGLAKNIQYF. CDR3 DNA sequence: TGCGCCAGCAGTCCTGTGGCGGGTCTAGCCAAAAACATTCAGTACTTC. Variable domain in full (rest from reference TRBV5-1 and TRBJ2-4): KAGVTQTPRYLIKTRGQQVTLSCSPISGHRSVSWYQQTPGQGLQFLFEYFSETQRNKGNFPGRFSGRQFSNSRSEMNVSTLELGDSALYLCASSPVAGLAKNIQYFGAGTRLSVL.